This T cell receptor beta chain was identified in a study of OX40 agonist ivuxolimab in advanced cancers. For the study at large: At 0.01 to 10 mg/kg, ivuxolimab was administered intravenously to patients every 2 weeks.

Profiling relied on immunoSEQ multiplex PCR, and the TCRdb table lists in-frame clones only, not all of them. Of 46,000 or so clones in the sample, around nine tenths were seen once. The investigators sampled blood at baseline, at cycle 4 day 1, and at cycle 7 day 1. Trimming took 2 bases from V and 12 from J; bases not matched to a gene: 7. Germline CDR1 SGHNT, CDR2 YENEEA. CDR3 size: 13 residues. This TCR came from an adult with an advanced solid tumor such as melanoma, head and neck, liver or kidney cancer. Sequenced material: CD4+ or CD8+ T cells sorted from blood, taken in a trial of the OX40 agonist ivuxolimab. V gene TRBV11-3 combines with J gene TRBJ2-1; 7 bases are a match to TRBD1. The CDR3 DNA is TGTGCCAGCAGCTTAAATAGTGGGGACAGGCAGTTCTTC. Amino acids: CASSLNSGDRQFF.